The rows below give T cell receptor beta chains drawn from one sample of a study of T cell changes during pregnancy in multiple sclerosis. Only in-frame clones appear in the TCRdb table, and some are missing; sequencing was by immunoSEQ multiplex PCR. This sample has 65,000 to 75,000 clones, with about 90% found just once. This specimen consisted of peripheral blood, obtained in the third trimester of pregnancy. These receptors came from a female donor in good health, enrolled as a control in a pregnancy study. Each CDR3 is given with its conserved first and last residue. D genes are given only for firm matches. A clone size is listed for some rows: how often the clone was seen (once, few, many), or a class if it is expanded.

j_gene	d_gene	abundance	v_gene	CDR3aa	CDR3nt
TRBJ2-7	TRBD1	NA	TRBV4-3	CASSQTLWDSTNEQYF	TGCGCCAGCAGCCAAACTCTGTGGGACAGTACGAATGAGCAGTACTTC
TRBJ2-7	NA	NA	TRBV30	CAWSEGVYEQYF	TGTGCCTGGAGTGAAGGGGTCTACGAGCAGTACTTC
TRBJ2-5	NA	NA	TRBV13	CASSPRLGETQYF	TGTGCCAGCAGCCCCCGACTCGGGGAGACCCAGTACTTC
TRBJ2-2	NA	NA	TRBV5-1	CASSPNMRDTGELFF	TGCGCCAGCAGCCCTAATATGAGGGACACCGGGGAGCTGTTTTTT
TRBJ2-7	TRBD1	NA	TRBV7-2	CASSSKDRDLYEQYF	TGTGCCAGCAGCTCAAAGGACAGGGACCTCTACGAGCAGTACTTC
TRBJ1-2	TRBD1	NA	TRBV2	CASGRQGGYGYTF	TGTGCCAGCGGCCGACAGGGCGGCTATGGCTACACCTTC
TRBJ2-2	NA	NA	TRBV27	CASSFSRENTGELFF	TGTGCCAGCAGTTTTTCCAGGGAGAACACCGGGGAGCTGTTTTTT
TRBJ1-2	TRBD1	NA	TRBV2	CASSMDRVNYGYTF	TGTGCCAGCAGCATGGACAGGGTAAACTATGGCTACACCTTC
TRBJ2-3	TRBD1	once	TRBV7-2	CASSLDRTDTQYF	TGTGCCAGCAGCTTGGACAGGACAGATACGCAGTATTTT
TRBJ2-1	NA	NA	TRBV10-3	CASLNGSSYNEQFF	TGTGCCAGCCTCAACGGGAGCTCCTACAATGAGCAGTTCTTC
TRBJ1-6	NA	NA	TRBV15	CATSKTSGAGNSPLHF	TGTGCCACCAGCAAAACGTCAGGGGCGGGTAATTCACCCCTCCACTTT
TRBJ1-2	TRBD1	NA	TRBV5-6	CASTWDRGDYGYTF	TGTGCCAGCACCTGGGACAGGGGCGACTATGGCTACACCTTC
TRBJ2-5	NA	NA	TRBV30	CAWFSGTKKTQYF	TGTGCCTGGTTCTCAGGTACGAAAAAGACCCAGTACTTC
TRBJ2-6	NA	NA	TRBV12-5	CASGLDQGANVLTF	TGTGCTAGTGGTTTGGACCAGGGTGCCAACGTCCTGACTTTC
TRBJ2-1	TRBD2	few	TRBV6-6	CASCTTSGGAGEQFF	TGTGCCAGCTGTACGACTAGCGGGGGGGCGGGTGAGCAGTTCTTC
TRBJ1-3	NA	NA	TRBV25-1	CASSDHPGVFAGNTIYF	TGTGCCAGCAGTGATCACCCAGGGGTATTCGCCGGAAACACCATATATTTT
TRBJ2-5	TRBD1	NA	TRBV9	CASSVEAGGGETQYF	TGTGCCAGCAGCGTAGAGGCAGGGGGTGGGGAGACCCAGTACTTC
TRBJ1-2	NA	NA	TRBV9	CASSPGTLGISGYTF	TGTGCCAGCAGCCCCGGGACACTGGGGATTTCGGGCTACACCTTC
TRBJ1-1	NA	NA	TRBV28	CASSLGRPDTEAFF	TGTGCCAGCAGTTTGGGGCGTCCGGACACTGAAGCTTTCTTT
TRBJ1-5	NA	NA	TRBV10-3	CATWGGNQPQHF	TGTGCCACCTGGGGGGGAAATCAGCCCCAGCATTTT
TRBJ1-2	NA	NA	TRBV18	CASSRANANYGYTF	TGTGCCAGCTCACGAGCGAACGCTAACTATGGCTACACCTTC
TRBJ1-1	NA	NA	TRBV15	CATSREPGRTEAFF	TGTGCCACCAGCAGAGAGCCAGGGAGGACTGAAGCTTTCTTT
TRBJ2-7	NA	NA	TRBV7-9	CASSLGGLGEQYF	TGTGCCAGCAGCTTAGGGGGACTCGGCGAGCAGTACTTC
TRBJ1-1	NA	once	TRBV7-6	CASSLAGGVNTEAFF	TGTGCCAGCAGCTTAGCGGGGGGGGTGAACACTGAAGCTTTCTTT
TRBJ2-3	TRBD2	NA	TRBV7-3	CASSLGTSGGATDTQYF	TGTGCCAGCAGCTTAGGGACTAGCGGGGGAGCAACAGATACGCAGTATTTT
TRBJ2-7	NA	NA	TRBV25-1	CASSPLRAADFDDYEQYF	TGTGCCAGCAGTCCACTCAGGGCTGCCGACTTCGACGACTACGAGCAGTACTTC
TRBJ2-3	TRBD2	NA	TRBV15	CATSRGLAGGRDTQYF	TGTGCCACCAGCCGGGGACTAGCGGGCGGGCGGGATACGCAGTATTTT
TRBJ2-7	TRBD2	NA	TRBV15	CATSRDWGRAGGLQYF	TGTGCCACCAGCAGAGATTGGGGTCGAGCGGGGGGTTTGCAGTACTTC
TRBJ1-5	TRBD1	NA	TRBV6-4	CASSEAGGGQPQHF	TGTGCCAGCAGTGAGGCAGGGGGCGGTCAGCCCCAGCATTTT
TRBJ2-5	TRBD1	NA	TRBV7-2	CASSLAGQGETQYF	TGTGCCAGCAGCTTAGCGGGACAGGGTGAGACCCAGTACTTC
TRBJ1-2	NA	NA	TRBV5-1	CASSLDGLGYTF	TGCGCCAGCAGCTTGGATGGGCTGGGCTACACCTTC
TRBJ2-3	NA	NA	TRBV7-3	CASSFRGASTDTQYF	TGTGCCAGCAGCTTCCGCGGGGCTAGCACAGATACGCAGTATTTT
TRBJ2-2	TRBD1	once	TRBV7-2	CASGTGDTGELFF	TGTGCCAGTGGGACAGGGGACACCGGGGAGCTGTTTTTT
TRBJ1-2	NA	few	TRBV7-2	CASSSPRRGYTF	TGTGCCAGCAGCTCCCCCCGTCGGGGCTACACCTTC
TRBJ1-2	TRBD1	NA	TRBV4-2	CASSQSRGWAGGYTF	TGTGCCAGCAGCCAATCCAGGGGGTGGGCGGGAGGCTACACCTTC
TRBJ1-3	NA	NA	TRBV6-1	CASSETVAGNTIYF	TGTGCCAGCAGTGAGACAGTAGCTGGAAACACCATATATTTT
TRBJ1-1	NA	NA	TRBV7-9	CASSLRGGQTEAFF	TGTGCCAGCAGCTTAAGAGGGGGTCAAACTGAAGCTTTCTTT
TRBJ1-3	NA	NA	TRBV4-3	CASSQTATFGNTIYF	TGCGCCAGCAGCCAAACAGCTACCTTTGGAAACACCATATATTTT
TRBJ2-1	TRBD1	NA	TRBV7-9	CASSPHLSGTGVPEQFF	TGTGCCAGCAGCCCACACCTCTCCGGGACAGGGGTCCCTGAGCAGTTCTTC
TRBJ2-2	TRBD1	NA	TRBV9	CASSGGQGRTGELFF	TGTGCCAGCAGCGGGGGACAGGGGAGGACCGGGGAGCTGTTTTTT
TRBJ2-5	TRBD2	few	TRBV9	CASSVSAGVGETQYF	TGTGCCAGCAGCGTATCAGCGGGGGTAGGGGAGACCCAGTACTTC
TRBJ1-6	NA	NA	TRBV30	CAWSVRMGGNSPLHF	TGTGCCTGGAGTGTACGTATGGGAGGGAATTCACCCCTCCACTTT
TRBJ2-3	TRBD2	once	TRBV7-3	CASSTSGGAADTQYF	TGTGCCAGCAGCACAAGCGGGGGGGCCGCAGATACGCAGTATTTT
TRBJ2-7	TRBD1	NA	TRBV7-9	CASTTGDRYYEQYF	TGTGCCAGCACCACAGGGGACAGATACTACGAGCAGTACTTC
TRBJ1-2	TRBD1	NA	TRBV7-2	CASSMPGTGPIGYGYTF	TGTGCCAGCAGCATGCCCGGGACAGGCCCAATCGGCTATGGCTACACCTTC
TRBJ2-1	TRBD2	NA	TRBV4-2	CASSRLAGNNEQFF	TGTGCCAGCAGCAGACTAGCGGGGAACAATGAGCAGTTCTTC
TRBJ2-7	NA	once	TRBV28	CASSLRGALYEQYF	TGTGCCAGCAGTTTACGGGGGGCCCTCTACGAGCAGTACTTC
TRBJ2-5	NA	NA	TRBV6-1	CASSGYRETQYF	TGTGCCAGCAGTGGGTACCGGGAGACCCAGTACTTC
TRBJ1-4	TRBD1	NA	TRBV18	CASSPQQGDEKLFF	TGTGCCAGCTCACCACAACAGGGGGATGAAAAACTGTTTTTT
TRBJ2-1	TRBD2	NA	TRBV6-4	CASSPGLAGEQFF	TGTGCCAGCAGCCCGGGACTAGCGGGGGAGCAGTTCTTC
TRBJ1-1	TRBD1	NA	TRBV6-5	CASSPGGWNTEAFF	TGTGCCAGCAGTCCAGGGGGCTGGAACACTGAAGCTTTCTTT
TRBJ1-2	NA	few	TRBV19	CASTARGYGYTF	TGTGCCAGTACCGCCCGGGGGTATGGCTACACCTTC
TRBJ1-4	NA	NA	TRBV21-1	CASSPSEGVSEKLFF	TGTGCCAGCAGCCCCTCGGAGGGAGTTAGTGAAAAACTGTTTTTT
TRBJ2-2	TRBD2	NA	TRBV7-2	CASSSSGGVGELFF	TGTGCCAGCAGCTCTAGCGGGGGGGTCGGGGAGCTGTTTTTT
TRBJ2-7	TRBD1	NA	TRBV10-1	CASSLGQGPYEQYF	TGCGCCAGCAGCTTAGGACAGGGCCCCTACGAGCAGTACTTC